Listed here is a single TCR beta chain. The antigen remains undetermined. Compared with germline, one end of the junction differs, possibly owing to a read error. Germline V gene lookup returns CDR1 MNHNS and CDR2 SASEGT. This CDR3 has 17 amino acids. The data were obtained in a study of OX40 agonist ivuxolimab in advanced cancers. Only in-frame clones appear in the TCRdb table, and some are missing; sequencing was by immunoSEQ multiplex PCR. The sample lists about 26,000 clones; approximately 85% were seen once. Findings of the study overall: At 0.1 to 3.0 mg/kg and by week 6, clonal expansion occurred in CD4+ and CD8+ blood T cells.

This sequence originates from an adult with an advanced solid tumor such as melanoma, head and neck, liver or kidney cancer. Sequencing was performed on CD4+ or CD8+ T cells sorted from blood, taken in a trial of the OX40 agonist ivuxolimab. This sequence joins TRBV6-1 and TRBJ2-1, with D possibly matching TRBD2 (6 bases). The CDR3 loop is CAISELVAESSYNEQFF. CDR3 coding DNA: TGTGCCATCAGTGAGTTGGTAGCGGAGAGCTCCTACAATGAGCAGTTCTTC.